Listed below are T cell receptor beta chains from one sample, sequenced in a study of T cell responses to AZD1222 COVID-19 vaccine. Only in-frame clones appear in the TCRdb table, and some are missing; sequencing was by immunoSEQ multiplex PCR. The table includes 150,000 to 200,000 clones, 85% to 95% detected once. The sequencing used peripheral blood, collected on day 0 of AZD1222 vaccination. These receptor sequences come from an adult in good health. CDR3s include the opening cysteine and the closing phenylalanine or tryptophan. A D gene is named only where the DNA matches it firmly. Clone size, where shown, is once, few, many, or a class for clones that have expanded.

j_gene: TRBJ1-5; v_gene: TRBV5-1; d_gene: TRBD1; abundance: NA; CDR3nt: TGCGCCAGCAGCTTGGGGACAGGGAGCAATCAGCCCCAGCATTTT; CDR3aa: CASSLGTGSNQPQHF
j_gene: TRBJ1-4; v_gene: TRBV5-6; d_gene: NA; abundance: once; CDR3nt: TGTGCCAGCAGAACCGGGGGTCTCAATGAAAAACTGTTTTTT; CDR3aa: CASRTGGLNEKLFF
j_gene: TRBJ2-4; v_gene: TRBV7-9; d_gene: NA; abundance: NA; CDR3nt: TGTGCCAGCAGCTTTGGGAGCACCGGAGCCAAAAACATTCAGTACTTC; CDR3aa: CASSFGSTGAKNIQYF
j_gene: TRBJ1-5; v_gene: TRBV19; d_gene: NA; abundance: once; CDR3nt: TGTGCCAGTAGTACCCCCAGTGGTGTCGGGGGGCAGCCCCAGCATTTT; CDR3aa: CASSTPSGVGGQPQHF
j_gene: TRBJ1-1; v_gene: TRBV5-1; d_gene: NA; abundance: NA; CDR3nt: TGCGCCAGCAGGGGGGGGGCCGCCCACCAGAACACTGAAGCTTTCTTT; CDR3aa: CASRGGAAHQNTEAFF
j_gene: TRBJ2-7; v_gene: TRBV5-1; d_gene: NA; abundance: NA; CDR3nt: TGCGCCAGCAGCTTGCGGACAGCGGGCTACGAGCAGTACTTC; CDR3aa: CASSLRTAGYEQYF
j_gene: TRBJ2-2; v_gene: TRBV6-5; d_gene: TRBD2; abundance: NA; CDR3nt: TGTGCCAGCAGTAAGACTAGCGGGAGGACCGGGGAGCTGTTTTTT; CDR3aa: CASSKTSGRTGELFF
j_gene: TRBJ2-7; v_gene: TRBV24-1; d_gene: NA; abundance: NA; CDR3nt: TGTGCCACCAGTGATTCTAACAGGGCGCAGTACTTC; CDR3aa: CATSDSNRAQYF
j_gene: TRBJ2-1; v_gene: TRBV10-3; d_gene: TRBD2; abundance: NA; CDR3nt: TGTGCCATCATGCGCCCTAGCGGAACTCTTTACAATGAGCAGTTCTTC; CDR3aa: CAIMRPSGTLYNEQFF
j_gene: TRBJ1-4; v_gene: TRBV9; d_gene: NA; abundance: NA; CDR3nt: TGTGCCAGCAGCACCGACGGGAAACCTAATGAAAAACTGTTTTTT; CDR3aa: CASSTDGKPNEKLFF
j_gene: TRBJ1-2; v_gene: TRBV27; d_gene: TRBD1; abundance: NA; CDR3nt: TGTGCCAGTAGGGACAGCCAAAACTATGGCTACACCTTC; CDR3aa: CASRDSQNYGYTF
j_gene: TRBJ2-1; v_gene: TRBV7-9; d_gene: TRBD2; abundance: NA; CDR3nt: TGTGCCAGCAGCTTAGGACTAGCGGGTCTCAATGAGCAGTTCTTC; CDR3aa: CASSLGLAGLNEQFF
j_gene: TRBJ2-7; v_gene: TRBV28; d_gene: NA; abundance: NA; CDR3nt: TGTGCCAGCAGCCATAACGGGGGGCGGGAGCGGTCCTACGAGCAGTACTTC; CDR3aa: CASSHNGGRERSYEQYF
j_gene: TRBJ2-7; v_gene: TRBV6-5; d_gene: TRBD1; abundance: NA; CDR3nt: TGTGCCAGCAACCAATTCGGGGACAGGGTCGAGCAGTACTTC; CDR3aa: CASNQFGDRVEQYF
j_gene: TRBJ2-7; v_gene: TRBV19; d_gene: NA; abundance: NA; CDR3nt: TGTGCCAGTAGTATTACCCCTCAGACAGTTTACGAGCAGTACTTC; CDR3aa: CASSITPQTVYEQYF
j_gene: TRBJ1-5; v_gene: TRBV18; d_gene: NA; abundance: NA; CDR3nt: TGTGCCAGCTCACCAGGGAGGGATCAGCCCCAGCATTTT; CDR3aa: CASSPGRDQPQHF
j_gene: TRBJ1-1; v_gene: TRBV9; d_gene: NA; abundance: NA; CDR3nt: TGTGCCAGCAGCGTAGACCCAAGAGACAGACAAGAAGCTTTCTTT; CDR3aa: CASSVDPRDRQEAFF
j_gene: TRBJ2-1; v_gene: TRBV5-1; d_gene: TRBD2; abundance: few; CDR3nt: TGCGCCAGCAGCCAGATGCGGTTAGCGGGACCATACAATGAGCAGTTCTTC; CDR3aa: CASSQMRLAGPYNEQFF
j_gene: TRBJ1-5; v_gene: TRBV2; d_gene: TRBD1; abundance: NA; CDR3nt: TGTGCCAGCAAGAACGACAGGGGTCAGCCCCAGCATTTT; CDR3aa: CASKNDRGQPQHF
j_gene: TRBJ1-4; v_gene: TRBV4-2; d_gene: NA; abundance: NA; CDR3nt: TGTGCCAGCAGCCAAGATGCAGGGAATGAAAAACTGTTTTTT; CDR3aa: CASSQDAGNEKLFF
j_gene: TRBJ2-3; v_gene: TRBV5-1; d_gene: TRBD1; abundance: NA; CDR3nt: TGCGCCAGCAGCTTGGGGGCAGGGGGCGTAGATACGCAGTATTTT; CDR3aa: CASSLGAGGVDTQYF
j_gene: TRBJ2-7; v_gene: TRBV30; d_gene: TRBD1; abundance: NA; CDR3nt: TGTGCCTGGAGTGTATCCAGGGGGTACGAGCAGTACTTC; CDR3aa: CAWSVSRGYEQYF
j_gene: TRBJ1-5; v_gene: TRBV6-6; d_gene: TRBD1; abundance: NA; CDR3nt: TGTGCCAGCAGTCCTAAACCGGGACAGTCGACGGTCATAGCGGGGCCCCAGCATTTT; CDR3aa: CASSPKPGQSTVIAGPQHF
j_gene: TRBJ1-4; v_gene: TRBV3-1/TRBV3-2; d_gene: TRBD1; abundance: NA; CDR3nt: TGTGCCAGCAGCCAAGTAGGGACAGGGGGTGAAAAACTGTTTTTT; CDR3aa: CASSQVGTGGEKLFF
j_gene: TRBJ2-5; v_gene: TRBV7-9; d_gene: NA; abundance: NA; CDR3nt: TGTGCCAGCAGCCTCGGGACTGGGGGAGGAGAGACCCAGTACTTC; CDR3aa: CASSLGTGGGETQYF
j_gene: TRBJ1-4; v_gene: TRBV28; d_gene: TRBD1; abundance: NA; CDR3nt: TGTGCCAGCAGTTTGGTTACAGGGGGGAATGAAAAACTGTTTTTT; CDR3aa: CASSLVTGGNEKLFF
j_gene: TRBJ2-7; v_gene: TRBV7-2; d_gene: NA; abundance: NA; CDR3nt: TGTGCCAGCAGCTTAGCATTGTGGGGCAGCTCCTACGAGCAGTACTTC; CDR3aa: CASSLALWGSSYEQYF
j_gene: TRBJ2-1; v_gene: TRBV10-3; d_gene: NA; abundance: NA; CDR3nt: TGTGCCATCAGAGACCAGGGGACCGGAACGCGGAATGAGCAGTTCTTC; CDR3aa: CAIRDQGTGTRNEQFF
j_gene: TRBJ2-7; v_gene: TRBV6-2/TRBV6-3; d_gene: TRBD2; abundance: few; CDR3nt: TGTGCCAGCAGCAGTCCCCCGGGACTAGCGGGTATCTACGAGCAGTACTTC; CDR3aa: CASSSPPGLAGIYEQYF
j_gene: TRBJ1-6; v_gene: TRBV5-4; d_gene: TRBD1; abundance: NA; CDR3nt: TGTGCCAGCAGCCCGACAGGGAACTATAATTCACCCCTCCACTTT; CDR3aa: CASSPTGNYNSPLHF
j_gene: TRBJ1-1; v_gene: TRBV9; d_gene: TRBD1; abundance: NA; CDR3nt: TGTGCCAGCAGCGTAGGATCTGGACAGGGACATTATGAAGCTTTCTTT; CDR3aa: CASSVGSGQGHYEAFF
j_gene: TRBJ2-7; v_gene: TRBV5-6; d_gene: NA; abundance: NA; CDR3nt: TGTGCCAGCAGCCCGGGACGCCCCTACGAGCAGTACTTC; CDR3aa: CASSPGRPYEQYF
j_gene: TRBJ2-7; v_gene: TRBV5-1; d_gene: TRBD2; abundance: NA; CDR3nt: TGCGCCAGCAGAGGGGAGACTAGCGGGTACGAGCAGTACTTC; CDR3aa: CASRGETSGYEQYF
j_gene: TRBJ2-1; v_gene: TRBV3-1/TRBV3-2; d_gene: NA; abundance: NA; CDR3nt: TGTGCCAGCAGCCAAGAGCCCCGGAGCTCCTACAATGAGCAGTTCTTC; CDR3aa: CASSQEPRSSYNEQFF
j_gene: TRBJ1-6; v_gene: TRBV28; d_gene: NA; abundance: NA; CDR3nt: TGTGCCAGCAGTTTCGGAAGGGGTCTGAAGGATTCACCCCTCCACTTT; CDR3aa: CASSFGRGLKDSPLHF
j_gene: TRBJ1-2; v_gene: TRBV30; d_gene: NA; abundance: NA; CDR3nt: TGTGCCTCGAGGGGGACTGACTATGGCTACACCTTC; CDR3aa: CASRGTDYGYTF
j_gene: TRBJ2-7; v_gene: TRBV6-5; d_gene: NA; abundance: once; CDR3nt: TGTGCCAGCAGTTACTCCCAGTCGGCAGGGGACGAGCAGTACTTC; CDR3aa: CASSYSQSAGDEQYF
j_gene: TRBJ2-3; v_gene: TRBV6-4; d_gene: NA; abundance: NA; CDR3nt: TGTGCCAGCAGTGATGGGGACCGAGATACGCAGTATTTT; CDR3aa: CASSDGDRDTQYF
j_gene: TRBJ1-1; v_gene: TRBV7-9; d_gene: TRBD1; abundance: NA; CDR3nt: TGTGCCAGCAGCTTAGTGTTAAGGACAGGGGTCACTGAAGCTTTCTTT; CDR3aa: CASSLVLRTGVTEAFF
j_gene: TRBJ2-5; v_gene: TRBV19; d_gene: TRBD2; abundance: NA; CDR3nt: TGTGCCAGAACACTCGGGACTACTAAAGAGACCCAGTACTTC; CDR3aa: CARTLGTTKETQYF
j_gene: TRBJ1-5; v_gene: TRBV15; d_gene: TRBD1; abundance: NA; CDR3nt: TGTGCCACCAGCAACAGGCGTAAGGGGACAGTAGCGGAGCCCCAGCATTTT; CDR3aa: CATSNRRKGTVAEPQHF
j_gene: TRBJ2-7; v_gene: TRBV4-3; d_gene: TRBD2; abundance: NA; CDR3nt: TGCGCCAGCAGCCAAGCGGCTAGCGGGAAGGGCGAGCAGTACTTC; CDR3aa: CASSQAASGKGEQYF
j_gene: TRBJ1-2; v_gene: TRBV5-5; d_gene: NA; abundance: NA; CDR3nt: TGTGCCAGCAGCTTAGGGCAGGGGTCTAACTATGGCTACACCTTC; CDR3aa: CASSLGQGSNYGYTF
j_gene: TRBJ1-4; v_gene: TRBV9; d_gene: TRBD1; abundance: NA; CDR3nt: TGTGCCAGCAGCGTAGAAGGGACAGCTAATGAAAAACTGTTTTTT; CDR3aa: CASSVEGTANEKLFF
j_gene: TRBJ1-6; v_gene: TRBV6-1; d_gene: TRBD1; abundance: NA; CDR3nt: TGTGCCAGCAGTGAATGGACAGGGAGCTCCTATAATTCACCCCTCCACTTT; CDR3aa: CASSEWTGSSYNSPLHF
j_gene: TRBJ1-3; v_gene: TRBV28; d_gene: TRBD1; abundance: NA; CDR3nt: TGTGCCAGCAGTAAACGACAGGGGGCCATAGGAAACACCATATATTTT; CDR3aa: CASSKRQGAIGNTIYF
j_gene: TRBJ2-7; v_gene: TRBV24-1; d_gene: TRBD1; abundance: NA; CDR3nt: TGTGCCACCAGTGATGCGTCGACAGGGGGCTACGAGCAGTACTTC; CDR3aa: CATSDASTGGYEQYF